The 31 T cell receptor beta chains below were found in one sample sequenced in a study of cytomegalovirus exposure and HLA in healthy donors. The repertoire was sequenced with immunoSEQ multiplex PCR; TCRdb's copy has only in-frame clones and lacks some. The table lists 60,000 to 75,000 clones, 96% of them singletons. What was sequenced was PBMCs. These receptors all come from a man younger than 35 in good health and CMV-seronegative.

This rearrangement joins TRBV29-1 to TRBJ2-5; D gene unclear. The V gene's germline CDR1 is SQVTM and CDR2 ANQGSEA. The CDR3 runs to 15 residues. Trimming left V 4 bases short and J 4 bases short, with 19 bases between. CDR3 in DNA: TGCAGCGTTGGGGCCCAACGGAAGCTGGGAGAGACCCAGTACTTC. It encodes CSVGAQRKLGETQYF. The entire variable domain, with the rest obtained from reference TRBV29-1 and TRBJ2-5, is as follows: SAVISQKPSRDICQRGTSLTIQCQVDSQVTMMFWYRQQPGQSLTLIATANQGSEATYESGFVIDKFPISRPNLTFSTLTVSNMSPEDSSIYLCSVGAQRKLGETQYFGPGTRLLVL.

J is TRBJ2-1 and V is TRBV28, with 13 nucleotides matching TRBD2. Germline values: CDR1 MDHEN, CDR2 SYDVKM. This CDR3 has 15 residues. The V segment lost 6 bases and the J segment 8 bases; nucleotides outside the gene matches: 7. The CDR3 reads CASSPLAGGPDEQFF. CDR3 sequence (DNA): TGTGCCAGCAGCCCACTAGCGGGAGGGCCCGATGAGCAGTTCTTC.

V gene TRBV29-1 combines with J gene TRBJ2-3, with a tentative D call TRBD1 (6 bases). The germline V and J ends were trimmed by 3 bases and 1 base, with 8 bases remaining between them. Germline V gene sequence: CDR1 SQVTM, CDR2 ANQGSEA. This CDR3 has 13 residues. This CDR3 is CSVDQGRTDTQYF. The CDR3 DNA follows: TGCAGCGTTGATCAGGGGCGCACAGATACGCAGTATTTT.

The chain uses TRBV10-3 and TRBJ1-1; D is ambiguous. Germline V gene lookup returns CDR1 ENHRY and CDR2 SYGVKD. CDR3 length equals 14 residues. V lost 4 bases and J 0 bases, leaving 9 bases between the germline ends. CDR3 sequence reads: CAISAQIMNTEAFF. The CDR3 bases are TGTGCCATCAGTGCTCAGATAATGAACACTGAAGCTTTCTTT.

The chain recombines TRBV2 with TRBJ2-7, with TRBD2 matching 10 bases. CDR1 SNHLY and CDR2 FYNNEI come from the germline V gene. J lost 5 bases, V lost 10 bases, and 14 bases had no gene match. The CDR3 extends over 15 amino acids. The CDR3 loop is CATCPSTSGNHEQYF. CDR3 DNA sequence: TGTGCCACGTGCCCTTCTACTAGCGGGAACCACGAGCAGTACTTC.

The chain uses TRBV7-9 and TRBJ2-7, with TRBD1 matching over 7 bases. Germline CDR1 reads SEHNR; CDR2 reads FQNEAQ (reference sequence). The V and J ends lost 4 bases and 6 bases, in that order; junction bases with no gene match: 9. The length of the CDR3 is 14 residues. The CDR3 DNA sequence: TGTGCCAGCAGCTCAACCGGGACAGAGGGCGAGCAGTACTTC. Translated: CASSSTGTEGEQYF.

This clone has only one observation. The chain employs TRBV7-9 and TRBJ1-2; D not resolved. The CDR3 totals 13 residues. The V end was cut by 3 bases, the J end by 2 bases, with 7 bases between. CDR1 is SEHNR and CDR2 is FQNEAQ in the germline V gene (reference sequence). Written as DNA, the CDR3 is TGTGCCAGCAGCTTGCCCGGGAACTATGGCTACACCTTC. This encodes CASSLPGNYGYTF. Full variable domain (rest looked up from reference TRBV7-9 and TRBJ1-2): DTGVSQNPRHKITKRGQNVTFRCDPISEHNRLYWYRQTLGQGPEFLTYFQNEAQLEKSRLLSDRFSAERPKGSFSTLEIQRTEQGDSAMYLCASSLPGNYGYTFGSGTRLTVV.

This chain uses TRBV6-5 with TRBJ2-3; D may be TRBD2 (6 bases). Germline V lookup: CDR1 MNHEY, CDR2 SVGAGI. V shed 6 bases and J shed 4 bases, with 14 bases lying between them. This CDR3 region has 14 residues. The DNA for the CDR3 is TGTGCCAGCAGGAGAGGGAGGACCTCAGATACGCAGTATTTT. It specifies CASRRGRTSDTQYF.

The chain employs TRBV11-1 and TRBJ2-7, with TRBD2 matching over 9 bases. The CDR3 sequence is 17 residues long. V shed 6 bases, J shed 5 bases, and the junction held 17 bases outside the gene matches. Germline CDR1 reads SGHAT; CDR2 reads FQDESV (reference sequence). The CDR3 nucleotides read TGTGCCAGCAGTAACAAACACGGACTAGCGATATTCAACGAGCAGTACTTC. Its translation is CASSNKHGLAIFNEQYF.

This chain uses TRBV14 with TRBJ2-1; 10 bases are a match to TRBD1. CDR1 is SGHDN, CDR2 FVKESK, per germline. The trim removed 3 bases at V and 8 bases at J, leaving 10 bases unmatched. The CDR3 runs to 16 residues. The CDR3 loop reads CASSQEGTGDSDEQFF. The CDR3 nucleotides read TGTGCCAGCAGCCAGGAGGGGACAGGGGATTCCGATGAGCAGTTCTTC.

The chain couples TRBV6-5 to TRBJ2-7; 11 bases agree with TRBD2. The germline V gene encodes CDR1 MNHEY and CDR2 SVGAGI. Trimming cost V 0 bases and J 0 bases; bases outside gene matches: 1. The CDR3 runs to 16 residues. CDR3 sequence reads: CASSYSGTSGSYEQYF. In nucleotides, the CDR3 is TGTGCCAGCAGTTACTCTGGGACTAGCGGCTCCTACGAGCAGTACTTC.

V usage is TRBV9 and J usage is TRBJ2-2; D is possibly TRBD1 (6 bases). Germline assignment: CDR1 SGDLS and CDR2 YYNGEE. Trimming pared 3 bases from V and 6 bases from J, leaving 18 bases between. The CDR3 runs 16 residues. Here the CDR3 DNA reads TGTGCCAGCAGCGCCCGTTCCGACTCAGGGGCCGGGGAGCTGTTTTTT. The encoded protein is CASSARSDSGAGELFF. Full variable domain (rest looked up from reference TRBV9 and TRBJ2-2): DSGVTQTPKHLITATGQRVTLRCSPRSGDLSVYWYQQSLDQGLQFLIQYYNGEERAKGNILERFSAQQFPDLHSELNLSSLELGDSALYFCASSARSDSGAGELFFGEGSRLTVL.

The genes are TRBV6-5 and TRBJ2-2, with no clear D. Between the trimmed V and J ends, which lost 5 bases and 5 bases, there was a span of 15 bases. CDR3 length: 15 residues. Per germline, CDR1 MNHEY and CDR2 SVGAGI. The CDR3 DNA is TGTGCCAGCAGTAATCCCACCCGCCGGACCGGGGAGCTGTTTTTT. Amino acids: CASSNPTRRTGELFF.

This clone was counted once. This chain links TRBV7-8 with TRBJ1-2; the match to TRBD1 covers 12 bases. The CDR3 sequence is 16 residues long. Germline CDR1 is SGHVS and CDR2 is FQNEAQ. V was clipped by 1 base and J by 6 bases; unmatched bases: 6. The CDR3 protein is CASSLGDRGPGDGYTF. The CDR3 DNA sequence: TGTGCCAGCAGCTTAGGGGACAGGGGGCCAGGGGATGGCTACACCTTC.

V gene TRBV15 combines with J gene TRBJ2-5, with TRBD1 matching 9 bases. Germline CDR1 and CDR2: LNHNV and YYDKDF (reference sequence). V lost 3 bases, J lost 1 base, and 0 bases stayed unmatched. This CDR3 contains 14 residues. For the CDR3, the DNA is TGTGCCACCAGCAGGACAGGGGGCCAAGAGACCCAGTACTTC. Residues: CATSRTGGQETQYF.

This chain connects TRBV6-5 to TRBJ2-2; TRBD2 is a possible D gene (5 bases). V dropped 5 bases and J dropped 4 bases, with 14 bases sitting between them. Germline V gene lookup returns CDR1 MNHEY and CDR2 SVGAGI. This CDR3 contains 15 residues. The CDR3, as DNA: TGTGCCAGCAGTCCAGCGAGCGGAGGCACCGGGGAGCTGTTTTTT. This gives the protein CASSPASGGTGELFF.

The rearrangement links TRBV6-6 to TRBJ2-1, with D perhaps TRBD1 (6 bases). V was shortened by 10 bases and J by 9 bases, with 22 bases between the two germline ends. From germline, CDR1 is MNHNY and CDR2 SVGAGI (reference sequence). The CDR3 contains 14 residues. CDR3 region: CATKVYSNRVEQFF. CDR3 nucleotide sequence: TGTGCCACTAAGGTCTACTCAAACAGGGTTGAGCAGTTCTTC.

This chain links TRBV5-5 with TRBJ2-7, with D perhaps matching TRBD2 (5 bases). Trimming stripped 3 bases from V and 0 bases from J, with 10 bases between. This CDR3 region has 14 residues. Per germline, CDR1 SGHKS and CDR2 YYEKEE (reference sequence). In DNA form, the CDR3 reads TGTGCCAGCAGCTCGGAGGCGAGCTCCTACGAGCAGTACTTC. Amino acid sequence: CASSSEASSYEQYF.

The CDR3 protein is CASTHRGEATNEKLFF. CDR3 bases: TGCGCCAGCACCCACCGAGGGGAGGCAACTAATGAAAAACTGTTTTTT. This chain links TRBV5-1 with TRBJ1-4; maybe TRBD1 (5 bases). CDR3 length: 16 amino acids. Trimming pared 6 bases from V and 0 bases from J, leaving 15 bases between. Germline V lookup: CDR1 SGHRS, CDR2 YFSETQ.

The genes are TRBV28 and TRBJ1-1, with 11 bases matching TRBD1. The CDR3 is 15 residues long. CDR1 is MDHEN and CDR2 is SYDVKM in the germline V gene. The V segment lost 5 bases and the J segment 0 bases; nucleotides outside the gene matches: 2. CDR3 protein: CASSGDRGLNTEAFF. CDR3 nucleotides: TGTGCCAGCAGTGGGGACAGGGGGTTGAACACTGAAGCTTTCTTT.

On this clone: One end of the junction fails to match germline, which may point to a read error. CDR3 sequence reads: CASSYAGDTGELFF. The CDR3 DNA reads as TGTGCTAGCAGCTACGCAGGGGACACCGGGGAGCTGTTTTTT. The gene calls are TRBV7-7 and TRBJ2-2; a weak D match, TRBD1 (6 bases). This CDR3 has 14 amino acids. Germline-derived CDR1 and CDR2 are SSHAT and FNYEAQ (reference sequence).

The J gene is TRBJ2-7, the V gene TRBV11-2, with TRBD2 identical over 7 bases. CDR1 is SGHAT and CDR2 is FQNNGV in the germline V gene. V was pared by 1 base and J by 4 bases, with 7 bases of the junction left unmatched. This CDR3 region has 15 residues. CDR3 sequence reads: CASSLGTSEVYEQYF. In DNA, the CDR3 is TGTGCCAGCAGCTTAGGTACTAGCGAGGTATACGAGCAGTACTTC. Full variable domain (rest looked up from reference TRBV11-2 and TRBJ2-7): EAGVAQSPRYKIIEKRQSVAFWCNPISGHATLYWYQQILGQGPKLLIQFQNNGVVDDSQLPKDRFSAERLKGVDSTLKIQPAKLEDSAVYLCASSLGTSEVYEQYFGPGTRLTVT.

V and J are TRBV4-2 and TRBJ2-6; TRBD1 aligns across 9 bases. Germline loops: CDR1 LGHNA, CDR2 YNFKEQ. With 0 bases clipped from V and 0 bases from J, the junction kept 3 bases outside the gene matches. This CDR3 has 18 residues. This chain's CDR3 is CASSQDTTGGSGANVLTF. The CDR3 DNA follows: TGTGCCAGCAGCCAAGATACGACAGGGGGCTCTGGGGCCAACGTCCTGACTTTC.

CDR3 DNA: TGTGCCAGCAGCTTGGCTCGCCAGGGACAGGGGGAGACCCAGTACTTC. Protein: CASSLARQGQGETQYF. The chain recombines TRBV5-4 with TRBJ2-5; 10 bases match TRBD1. The CDR3 has 16 amino acids. The J segment lost 5 bases and the V segment lost 0 bases, leaving 7 bases of the junction unmatched. The germline gives CDR1 SGHNT, CDR2 YYREEE (reference sequence).

This chain uses TRBV5-1 with TRBJ1-4; no reliable D call. The CDR3 has 14 amino acids. V was clipped by 0 bases and J by 0 bases, with 3 bases between them. CDR1 and CDR2 (germline): SGHRS, YFSETQ. The CDR3 spells CASSLAATNEKLFF. CDR3 coding DNA: TGCGCCAGCAGCTTGGCCGCAACTAATGAAAAACTGTTTTTT.

The chain is built from TRBV11-2 and TRBJ2-5; no clear D gene. Germline V gene data show CDR1 as SGHAT and CDR2 as FQNNGV. CDR3 length equals 13 residues. V was pared by 4 bases and J by 3 bases, with 9 bases between. This CDR3 reads CASSSVAEETQYF. The CDR3 region has the DNA TGTGCCAGCAGCTCCGTCGCAGAAGAGACCCAGTACTTC.

The table lists this clone with a count of one. The chain is built from TRBV2 and TRBJ1-5, with a possible D match to TRBD1 (6 bases). The CDR3 is 15 residues long. The V end was cut by 1 base, the J end by 11 bases, with 18 bases between. Germline lookup yields CDR1 SNHLY and CDR2 FYNNEI. CDR3 region: CASSEGQGPRNSQHF. CDR3 in DNA: TGTGCCAGCAGTGAAGGTCAGGGGCCAAGGAATTCCCAGCATTTT.

The DNA of the CDR3 is TGCGCCAGCAGCTTGGTGGGACAGGGATCGTACGAGCAGTACTTC. Its translation: CASSLVGQGSYEQYF. V usage is TRBV5-1 and J usage is TRBJ2-7; 9 bases agree with TRBD1. The length of the CDR3 is 15 residues. Germline trimming cut 0 bases from V and 4 bases from J; bases unmatched to any gene: 5. Germline values: CDR1 SGHRS, CDR2 YFSETQ.

The chain carries TRBV28 and TRBJ1-3; D might be TRBD1 (5 bases). The V end was cut by 2 bases, the J end by 0 bases, with 8 bases between. The CDR3 has 15 residues. Germline V CDR1 and CDR2: MDHEN, SYDVKM. CDR3 DNA: TGTGCCAGCAGTTTAGACAGTAACTCTGGAAACACCATATATTTT. Its protein product is CASSLDSNSGNTIYF.

This chain joins TRBV7-2 and TRBJ2-5; 7 bases match TRBD2. This CDR3 region has 15 residues. Germline V gives CDR1 SGHTA, CDR2 FQGNSA. Trimming cost V 7 bases and J 4 bases; bases outside gene matches: 12. The CDR3 region is CASTPTAGVLETQYF. CDR3 bases: TGTGCCAGCACCCCCACCGCGGGAGTTTTAGAGACCCAGTACTTC.

The gene calls are TRBV4-2 and TRBJ2-7; 12 nucleotides match TRBD2. Per germline, CDR1 LGHNA and CDR2 YNFKEQ. The ends lost 1 base at V and 3 bases at J; junction bases unmatched: 1. This CDR3 has 15 amino acids. The CDR3 loop is CASSQATSGSYEQYF. The CDR3 coding sequence is TGTGCCAGCAGCCAAGCGACTAGCGGGAGCTACGAGCAGTACTTC.